Each of the 27 T cell receptor beta chains below was sequenced from the same sample in a study of cytomegalovirus exposure and HLA in healthy donors. Amplification used 60 Vbeta primers and 13 Jbeta primers. Sequencing was performed with immunoSEQ multiplex PCR; in TCRdb, only in-frame clones are kept and a portion is missing. This table holds more than 150,000 clones, over 65% found once. The sample consisted of PBMCs. These receptor sequences come from a man aged 18 to 30 in good health and CMV-seronegative.

The J gene is TRBJ1-5, the V gene TRBV6-1, with 7 bases aligning to TRBD1. With 1 base clipped from V and 1 base from J, the junction kept 4 bases outside the gene matches. The CDR3 loop spans 16 amino acids. CDR1 is MNHNS and CDR2 is SASEGT in the germline V gene. DNA for the CDR3: TGTGCCAGCAGTGAAGGGTGGGGACAGAGCAATCAGCCCCAGCATTTT. Translation gives CASSEGWGQSNQPQHF.

The table lists this clone with a few counts. This sequence joins TRBV28 and TRBJ1-1; D not certain. This CDR3 is built from 11 residues. Germline lookup yields CDR1 MDHEN and CDR2 SYDVKM. The germline V and J ends were trimmed by 5 bases and 7 bases, with 8 bases remaining between them. As DNA, the CDR3 is TGTGCCAGCAGTCCACACATTGAAGCTTTCTTT. Translation: CASSPHIEAFF.

This sequence joins TRBV6-1 and TRBJ2-7; 13 bases agree with TRBD2. With 5 bases clipped from V and 5 bases from J, the junction kept 3 bases outside the gene matches. Germline lookup yields CDR1 MNHNS and CDR2 SASEGT. This CDR3 has 14 amino acids. The chain's CDR3 is CASSRLAGGNEQYF. The CDR3, as DNA: TGTGCCAGCAGTCGACTAGCGGGAGGCAACGAGCAGTACTTC.

The chain uses TRBV28 and TRBJ2-1, with TRBD2 matching over 16 bases. Trimming removed 6 bases from V and 10 bases from J; junction bases left unmatched: 15. Germline CDR1 is MDHEN and CDR2 is SYDVKM. This CDR3 is 18 amino acids long. The CDR3: CASSTFGTSGGAVREQFF. The CDR3 coding sequence is TGTGCCAGCAGCACCTTTGGGACTAGCGGGGGGGCTGTGAGGGAGCAGTTCTTC.

About this clone itself: This specimen includes other DNA sequences encoding the same CDR3. This chain links TRBV27 with TRBJ1-5, with 10 bases matching TRBD1. The CDR3 is made up of 14 amino acids. Germline trimming cut 3 bases from V and 4 bases from J; bases unmatched to any gene: 0. Germline V gene lookup returns CDR1 MNHEY and CDR2 SMNVEV (reference sequence). The CDR3 here is CASSLGQGNQPQHF. CDR3 DNA sequence: TGTGCCAGCAGTTTGGGACAGGGGAATCAGCCCCAGCATTTT.

The chain is built from TRBV5-6 and TRBJ2-6, with 8 bases aligning to TRBD1. The CDR3 contains 16 residues. Germline CDR1 is SGHDT and CDR2 is YYEEEE. With V trimmed by 2 bases and J by 4 bases, 5 bases remained unmatched. The CDR3 nucleotides are TGTGCCAGCAGCTTAGGACAGGGCGGCGGGGCCAACGTCCTGACTTTC. Amino acids: CASSLGQGGGANVLTF. The whole variable domain, remainder taken from reference TRBV5-6 and TRBJ2-6, is DAGVTQSPTHLIKTRGQQVTLRCSPKSGHDTVSWYQQALGQGPQFIFQYYEEEERQRGNFPDRFSGHQFPNYSSELNVNALLLGDSALYLCASSLGQGGGANVLTFGAGSRLTVL.

The chain couples TRBV28 to TRBJ2-7, with 8 bases lining up with TRBD2. J gave up 1 base and V 6 bases, and 11 bases lay outside the gene matches. CDR3 length: 16 amino acids. Per the germline V gene, CDR1 is MDHEN and CDR2 is SYDVKM. In DNA, the CDR3 is TGTGCCAGCAGCACCGCCAGCGGGGGAATATCCTACGAGCAGTACTTC. Translated: CASSTASGGISYEQYF.

The chain uses TRBV6-1 and TRBJ1-5; no clear D. V was shortened by 8 bases and J by 2 bases, with 13 bases between the two germline ends. This CDR3 is 14 amino acids long. CDR1 is MNHNS, CDR2 SASEGT, per germline. CDR3 DNA sequence: TGTGCCAGCTGGGAGGGATGGGGCAATCAGCCCCAGCATTTT. Translation gives CASWEGWGNQPQHF.

The table lists this clone with a few counts. The V and J genes are TRBV19 and TRBJ2-7, with unresolved D. The germline CDR1 and CDR2 sequences are LNHDA and SQIVND (reference sequence). CDR3 length equals 12 residues. Trimming removed 5 bases at V and 3 bases at J, with 8 bases between. The CDR3, as DNA: TGTGCCAGTAGTTCACGGTTCTACGAGCAGTACTTC. This sequence encodes CASSSRFYEQYF.

In its sample, this clone was seen once. This chain joins TRBV27 and TRBJ2-1, with 10 positions matching TRBD1. The CDR3 covers 16 residues. Germline CDR1 and CDR2: MNHEY and SMNVEV (reference sequence). V shed 4 bases and J 7 bases; nucleotides not matched to a gene: 10. CDR3 sequence (DNA): TGTGCCAGCAGTTCCCCTTCCGGGACAGGGGATAATGAGCAGTTCTTC. Its protein product is CASSSPSGTGDNEQFF.

This chain's CDR3 is CASSFRLERSNYGYTF. CDR3 DNA sequence: TGCGCCAGCAGCTTTCGACTTGAGCGTTCTAACTATGGCTACACCTTC. The genes are TRBV5-1 and TRBJ1-2; no definite D call. Germline CDR1 reads SGHRS; CDR2 reads YFSETQ. The CDR3 covers 16 residues. Trimming pared 2 bases from V and 0 bases from J, leaving 14 bases between.

This clone was found once. The chain recombines TRBV13 with TRBJ2-5, with 7 bases fitting TRBD2. Unmatched junction bases numbered 12, after V lost 5 bases and J lost 3 bases. The CDR3 sequence is 16 residues long. The germline CDR1 and CDR2 sequences are PRHDT and FYEKMQ (reference sequence). The CDR3 DNA follows: TGTGCCAGCAGCCCGGGATGGGGTCTAGCGGAAGAGACCCAGTACTTC. Translated, it gives CASSPGWGLAEETQYF.

The chain couples TRBV5-1 to TRBJ2-4, with unresolved D. CDR3 length equals 13 residues. Germline V gives CDR1 SGHRS, CDR2 YFSETQ. Trimming took off 0 bases at V and 5 bases at J, with 6 bases between the two ends. The chain's CDR3 is CASSLGGENIQYF. As DNA, the CDR3 is TGCGCCAGCAGCTTGGGAGGCGAAAACATTCAGTACTTC.

The rearrangement links TRBV6-5 to TRBJ1-2, with TRBD1 matching over 7 bases. J gave up 4 bases and V 6 bases, and 5 bases lay outside the gene matches. This CDR3 has 13 amino acids. Germline CDR1 MNHEY, CDR2 SVGAGI. The CDR3 reads CASSLGTVYGYTF. In DNA form, the CDR3 reads TGTGCCAGCAGCCTCGGGACAGTCTATGGCTACACCTTC.

The rearrangement links TRBV5-4 to TRBJ1-1; the D gene is possibly TRBD1 (5 bases). Germline CDR1 reads SGHNT; CDR2 reads YYREEE (reference sequence). The CDR3 consists of 15 residues. V was trimmed by 0 bases and J by 2 bases, leaving 11 bases between them. The CDR3 sequence is CASSLEGVLNTEAFF. In DNA form, the CDR3 reads TGTGCCAGCAGCTTGGAAGGGGTGCTAAACACTGAAGCTTTCTTT. The full variable domain, rest sourced from reference TRBV5-4 and TRBJ1-1, is ETGVTQSPTHLIKTRGQQVTLRCSSQSGHNTVSWYQQALGQGPQFIFQYYREEENGRGNFPPRFSGLQFPNYSSELNVNALELDDSALYLCASSLEGVLNTEAFFGQGTRLTVV.

The chain combines TRBV27 with TRBJ1-1, with a possible D match to TRBD1 (5 bases). The V end was cut by 5 bases, the J end by 1 base, with 11 bases between. The CDR3 loop spans 14 amino acids. CDR1 and CDR2 from the germline V gene are MNHEY and SMNVEV (reference sequence). CDR3 region: CASSGGGSNTEAFF. DNA of the CDR3: TGTGCCAGCAGTGGGGGGGGATCGAACACTGAAGCTTTCTTT.

The chain joins TRBV7-3 to TRBJ2-2; TRBD2 agrees at 14 bases. This CDR3 has 16 residues. Trimming cost V 4 bases and J 6 bases; bases outside gene matches: 4. Germline-derived CDR1 and CDR2 are SGHTA and FQGTGA. The CDR3 DNA sequence: TGTGCCAGCAGCTCCCGACTAGCGGGGGGGGCCGGGGAGCTGTTTTTT. Residues: CASSSRLAGGAGELFF.

The gene calls are TRBV6-5 and TRBJ1-5; 7 bases align to TRBD1. Losses at the gene ends were 6 bases for V and 0 bases for J; bases not matched to a gene: 5. This CDR3 is built from 15 residues. The germline CDR1 and CDR2 sequences are MNHEY and SVGAGI. CDR3 region: CASRAGGGSNQPQHF. CDR3 sequence (DNA): TGTGCCAGCAGGGCAGGGGGAGGTAGCAATCAGCCCCAGCATTTT.

V gene TRBV4-2 combines with J gene TRBJ2-5; TRBD2 is a possible D gene (6 bases). Germline assignment: CDR1 LGHNA and CDR2 YNFKEQ. The ends were cut back, 2 bases at V and 5 bases at J, with 12 bases in the middle. CDR3 length: 14 residues. The CDR3 here is CASSQPGVWETQYF. The CDR3 nucleotides are TGTGCCAGCAGCCAACCGGGGGTCTGGGAGACCCAGTACTTC.

This chain uses TRBV30 with TRBJ2-1; D possibly corresponds to TRBD2 (6 bases). The CDR3 consists of 14 residues. CDR1 and CDR2 (germline): GTSNPN, SVGIG (reference sequence). Between the trimmed V and J ends, which lost 3 bases and 7 bases, there was a span of 16 bases. CDR3 DNA sequence: TGTGCCTGGAGCGGGACTGCATCGGCGAATGAGCAGTTCTTC. Translated, it gives CAWSGTASANEQFF.

The genes are TRBV6-4 and TRBJ2-2; possibly TRBD1 for D (5 bases). Germline V gene sequence: CDR1 MRHNA, CDR2 SNTAGT. Trimming took off 2 bases at V and 6 bases at J, with 13 bases between the two ends. The CDR3 covers 15 residues. CDR3 coding DNA: TGTGCCAGCAGTGACGCAGGGATTGGGGCCGGGGAGCTGTTTTTT. Translating it yields CASSDAGIGAGELFF.

V gene TRBV27 combines with J gene TRBJ1-1; D is undetermined. Germline V gene data show CDR1 as MNHEY and CDR2 as SMNVEV (reference sequence). The CDR3 runs 14 residues. Deletions cut 5 bases from V and 7 bases from J, with 17 bases between. The DNA of the CDR3 is TGTGCCAGCAGTCCTCAGACACCTCCTCTTGAAGCTTTCTTT. It is translated as CASSPQTPPLEAFF.

This sequence joins TRBV6-1 and TRBJ1-2; possible D gene TRBD1, 6 bases. The CDR3 totals 12 residues. V dropped 8 bases and J dropped 4 bases, with 11 bases sitting between them. Germline-derived CDR1 and CDR2 are MNHNS and SASEGT. In DNA form, the CDR3 reads TGTGCCAGCGGGGAGGGGGGCTATGGCTACACCTTC. Translation: CASGEGGYGYTF.

V and J are TRBV19 and TRBJ1-5; the D gene is possibly TRBD1 (6 bases). With 5 bases removed from V and 2 bases from J, the gap between germline ends came to 13 bases. The length of the CDR3 is 15 residues. CDR1 is LNHDA and CDR2 is SQIVND in the germline V gene (reference sequence). CDR3 region: CASSETGRGNQPQHF. The CDR3, as DNA: TGTGCCAGTAGTGAAACAGGGAGGGGCAATCAGCCCCAGCATTTT.

In this sample, this clone turned up a few times. V is TRBV5-4 and J is TRBJ1-4, with D possibly being TRBD1 (6 bases). The CDR3 runs to 14 residues. Trimming pared 2 bases from V and 1 base from J, leaving 6 bases between. The germline CDR1 and CDR2 sequences are SGHNT and YYREEE (reference sequence). In nucleotides, the CDR3 is TGTGCCAGCAGCTTAGGGGGAACTAATGAAAAACTGTTTTTT. It codes for CASSLGGTNEKLFF.

V usage is TRBV7-2 and J usage is TRBJ1-1, with D unclear. Germline CDR1 is SGHTA and CDR2 is FQGNSA. V was shortened by 1 base and J by 4 bases, with 13 bases between the two germline ends. There are 15 residues in the CDR3. Written as DNA, the CDR3 is TGTGCCAGCAGCTTAGGGAGGTTGGGATCCACTGAAGCTTTCTTT. It specifies CASSLGRLGSTEAFF.

The chain has TRBV7-8 and TRBJ1-3, with D maybe TRBD1 (5 bases). V lost 5 bases, J lost 3 bases, and 17 bases lay in between. The CDR3 length is 16 residues. Germline lookup yields CDR1 SGHVS and CDR2 FQNEAQ. CDR3 coding DNA: TGTGCCAGCAGCCCCTCGGGGGGACCTGGTGGAAACACCATATATTTT. It translates to CASSPSGGPGGNTIYF.